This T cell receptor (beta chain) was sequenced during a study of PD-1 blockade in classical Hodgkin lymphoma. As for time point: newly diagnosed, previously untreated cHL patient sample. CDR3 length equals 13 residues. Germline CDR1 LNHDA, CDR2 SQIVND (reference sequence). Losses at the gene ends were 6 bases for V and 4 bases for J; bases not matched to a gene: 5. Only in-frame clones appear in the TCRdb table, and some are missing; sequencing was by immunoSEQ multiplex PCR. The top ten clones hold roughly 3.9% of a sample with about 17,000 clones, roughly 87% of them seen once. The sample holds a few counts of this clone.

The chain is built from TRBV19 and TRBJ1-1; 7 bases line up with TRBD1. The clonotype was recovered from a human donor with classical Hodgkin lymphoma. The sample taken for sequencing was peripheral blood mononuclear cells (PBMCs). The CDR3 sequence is CASSVTGVTEAFF. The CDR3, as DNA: TGTGCCAGTAGCGTCACAGGGGTCACTGAAGCTTTCTTT.